Each of the 4 T cell receptor beta chains below was sequenced from the same sample in a study of PD-1 blockade in classical Hodgkin lymphoma. Relapse after autologous stem cell transplantation occurred in every patient, and brentuximab vedotin exposure varied. Method: immunoSEQ multiplex PCR; TCRdb's copy keeps in-frame clones and lacks some. The profile shows roughly 20,000 clones, about 81% of them singletons. The sequencing here drew on peripheral blood mononuclear cells (PBMCs), taken at baseline. These receptors were collected from a human donor with classical Hodgkin lymphoma.

The V call is TRBV5-1, the J call TRBJ1-2; TRBD1 matches at 11 bases. The germline gives CDR1 SGHRS, CDR2 YFSETQ. Trimming cost V 2 bases and J 5 bases; bases outside gene matches: 8. This CDR3 comprises 16 residues. The chain's CDR3 is CASSFPGDRGRYGYTF. The CDR3 DNA reads as TGCGCCAGCAGCTTCCCAGGGGACAGGGGGAGGTATGGCTACACCTTC. The entire variable domain, with the rest obtained from reference TRBV5-1 and TRBJ1-2, is as follows: KAGVTQTPRYLIKTRGQQVTLSCSPISGHRSVSWYQQTPGQGLQFLFEYFSETQRNKGNFPGRFSGRQFSNSRSEMNVSTLELGDSALYLCASSFPGDRGRYGYTFGSGTRLTVV.

This clone was recorded a few times. The chain has TRBV4-3 and TRBJ1-1; weak D call: TRBD1 (5 bases). From germline, CDR1 is LGHNA and CDR2 YSLEER. Trimming left V 4 bases short and J 4 bases short, with 13 bases between. This CDR3 has 14 residues. The CDR3 DNA sequence: TGCGCCAGCAGCCCCAGGGAAGATAGCACTGAAGCTTTCTTT. Translating gives CASSPREDSTEAFF.

On this clone itself: The identical CDR3 is also encoded by other nucleotide sequences in the sample. The rearrangement uses TRBV23-1 and TRBJ1-1; D is unresolved. TRBV23-1 is noted as an ORF with a role that remains uncertain. V was cut by 4 bases and J by 1 base, with 7 bases left in between. The CDR3 is 13 residues long. The CDR3 spells CASSRRQNTEAFF. CDR3 sequence (DNA): TGCGCCAGCAGTCGGAGGCAGAACACTGAAGCTTTCTTT.

To note about this clone: Germline and junction disagree at one end, which may indicate a read error. The chain uses TRBV5-4 and TRBJ1-5; no clear D gene. Germline loops: CDR1 SGHNT, CDR2 YYREEE (reference sequence). There are 15 residues in the CDR3. The CDR3 sequence: CASSLGGSSDQPQHF. CDR3 coding DNA: TGTGCCAGCAGCTTGGGAGGCAGTAGCGATCAGCCCCAGCATTTT. Full variable domain (outside the CDR3, taken from reference TRBV5-4 and TRBJ1-5): ETGVTQSPTHLIKTRGQQVTLRCSSQSGHNTVSWYQQALGQGPQFIFQYYREEENGRGNFPPRFSGLQFPNYSSELNVNALELDDSALYLCASSLGGSSDQPQHFGDGTRLSIL.